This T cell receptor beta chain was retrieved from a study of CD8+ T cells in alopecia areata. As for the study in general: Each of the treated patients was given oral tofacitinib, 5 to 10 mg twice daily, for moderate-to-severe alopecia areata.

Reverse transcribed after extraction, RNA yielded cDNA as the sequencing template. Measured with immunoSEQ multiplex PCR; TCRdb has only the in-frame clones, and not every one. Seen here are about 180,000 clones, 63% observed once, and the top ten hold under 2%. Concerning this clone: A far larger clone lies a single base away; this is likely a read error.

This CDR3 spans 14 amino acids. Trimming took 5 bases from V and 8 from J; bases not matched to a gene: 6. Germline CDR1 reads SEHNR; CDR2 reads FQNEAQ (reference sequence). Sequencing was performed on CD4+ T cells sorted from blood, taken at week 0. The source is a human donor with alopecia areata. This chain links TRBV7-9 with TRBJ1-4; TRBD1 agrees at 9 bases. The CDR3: CASSAGTGREKLFF. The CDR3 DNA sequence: TGTGCCAGCAGCGCCGGGACAGGGAGGGAAAAACTGTTTTTT. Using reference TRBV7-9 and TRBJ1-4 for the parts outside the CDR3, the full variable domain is DTGVSQNPRHKITKRGQNVTFRCDPISEHNRLYWYRQTLGQGPEFLTYFQNEAQLEKSRLLSDRFSAERPKGSFSTLEIQRTEQGDSAMYLCASSAGTGREKLFFGSGTQLSVL.